Listed below are T cell receptor beta chains from one sample, sequenced in a study of cytomegalovirus exposure and HLA in healthy donors. Libraries were prepared by immunoSEQ multiplex PCR; TCRdb keeps only in-frame clonotypes and omits some of them. The sample yields around 130,000 clones, more than 70% seen once. Sequenced sample: PBMCs. All receptors derive from a woman aged 55-69 years in good health and CMV-seronegative. Each CDR3 is given with its conserved first and last residue. The order of the fields is J gene, D gene, clone size, V gene, CDR3 DNA, CDR3 protein. D genes are given only for firm matches. Expanded clones are given a class, and other clones once, few, many or no size at all.

J: TRBJ2-5; D: TRBD1; size: -; V: TRBV7-9; DNA: TGTGCCAGCAGCCCCTGGACAGGGGCGAACCAAGAGACCCAGTACTTC; CDR3: CASSPWTGANQETQYF
J: TRBJ2-1; D: TRBD2; size: -; V: TRBV19; DNA: TGTGCCAGTAGTGCCTGGGCGGGGGGATCCAATGAGCAGTTCTTC; CDR3: CASSAWAGGSNEQFF
J: TRBJ2-1; D: TRBD1; size: -; V: TRBV27; DNA: TGTGCCAGCAGTTCCAGTACAGGGGCTGTAGGGTCCTACAATGAGCAGTTCTTC; CDR3: CASSSSTGAVGSYNEQFF
J: TRBJ1-4; D: -; size: -; V: TRBV18; DNA: TGTGCCAGCTCACAGGGGTATCGAGAAAAACTGTTTTTT; CDR3: CASSQGYREKLFF
J: TRBJ1-4; D: TRBD1; size: -; V: TRBV28; DNA: TGTGCCAGCAGAAAAGACAGGGTGATTGAAAAACTGTTTTTT; CDR3: CASRKDRVIEKLFF
J: TRBJ2-3; D: TRBD2; size: -; V: TRBV11-2; DNA: TGTGCCAGCAGCTTAGTTTGGCGGGGGGGCCTGTATGGCACAGATACGCAGTATTTT; CDR3: CASSLVWRGGLYGTDTQYF
J: TRBJ1-2; D: TRBD1; size: few; V: TRBV4-1; DNA: TGCGCCAGCAGCCAAGAGGGGCGGAGCAGGGGGGCAGGGGGCTACACCTTC; CDR3: CASSQEGRSRGAGGYTF
J: TRBJ2-3; D: -; size: -; V: TRBV5-1; DNA: TGCGCCAGCATCCCCCAAGCTCACACAGATACGCAGTATTTT; CDR3: CASIPQAHTDTQYF
J: TRBJ2-5; D: TRBD2; size: -; V: TRBV5-1; DNA: TGCGCCAGCAGCTTGTTAGCGGGAGGGGTTGGAGAGACCCAGTACTTC; CDR3: CASSLLAGGVGETQYF
J: TRBJ1-2; D: -; size: -; V: TRBV5-5; DNA: TGTGCCAGCATCTCTGAGCTGGGCGGCTACACCTTC; CDR3: CASISELGGYTF
J: TRBJ2-1; D: TRBD2; size: -; V: TRBV5-1; DNA: TGCGCCAGCGGCCCCTTGACTAGCGGGGGGGCCAATGAGCAGTTCTTC; CDR3: CASGPLTSGGANEQFF
J: TRBJ2-5; D: -; size: -; V: TRBV6-5; DNA: TGTGCCAGCAGTAACACACGCCAAGAGACCCAGTACTTC; CDR3: CASSNTRQETQYF
J: TRBJ2-2; D: TRBD2; size: -; V: TRBV5-6; DNA: TGTGCCAGCAGCCTGGTCGCCGGGAGGGCCTTGAATACTGGGGAGCTGTTTTTT; CDR3: CASSLVAGRALNTGELFF
J: TRBJ2-1; D: -; size: -; V: TRBV27; DNA: TGTGCCAGCAGTTTAGAACCCTCCTTCGGGGGCTCCTACAATGAGCAGTTCTTC; CDR3: CASSLEPSFGGSYNEQFF
J: TRBJ1-2; D: TRBD1; size: few; V: TRBV5-1; DNA: TGCGCCAGCAGCTCTTCGACAGGGATCGGCTATGGCTACACCTTC; CDR3: CASSSSTGIGYGYTF
J: TRBJ1-4; D: -; size: -; V: TRBV6-5; DNA: TGTGCCAGCAGTTACCAGGGGAAGGCAACTAATGAAAAACTGTTTTTT; CDR3: CASSYQGKATNEKLFF
J: TRBJ2-5; D: TRBD1; size: -; V: TRBV29-1; DNA: TGCAGCGCCCGACAGGGGGCGCCGTGGGAGACCCAGTACTTC; CDR3: CSARQGAPWETQYF
J: TRBJ2-1; D: -; size: -; V: TRBV10-2; DNA: TGCGCCAGCAGTGGGCTTACCATGTACAATGAGCAGTTCTTC; CDR3: CASSGLTMYNEQFF
J: TRBJ2-1; D: -; size: -; V: TRBV10-2; DNA: TGCGCCAGCAGTGTACGACTAAATGAGCAGTTCTTC; CDR3: CASSVRLNEQFF
J: TRBJ2-7; D: -; size: -; V: TRBV28; DNA: TGTGCCAGCAGTGGCAGTATCTACGAGCAGTACTTC; CDR3: CASSGSIYEQYF
J: TRBJ1-1; D: TRBD1; size: -; V: TRBV2; DNA: TGTGCCAGCACTCAAACAGGGGTGAACACTGAAGCTTTCTTT; CDR3: CASTQTGVNTEAFF
J: TRBJ2-7; D: -; size: -; V: TRBV10-2; DNA: TGCGCCAGCAGTGAGTCTGGGATTAGCGGAGGCCTTATTCCCCTCTACGAGCAGTACTTC; CDR3: CASSESGISGGLIPLYEQYF
J: TRBJ2-2; D: TRBD2; size: -; V: TRBV4-2; DNA: TGTGCCAGCAGCCCGACTAGCCCCGGGGAGCTGTTTTTT; CDR3: CASSPTSPGELFF
J: TRBJ1-2; D: -; size: -; V: TRBV28; DNA: TGTGCCAGCATTTCCAGCGGACGGCCCTATGGCTACACCTTC; CDR3: CASISSGRPYGYTF
J: TRBJ2-1; D: TRBD2; size: once; V: TRBV5-1; DNA: TGCGCCAGCAGCTTGGGTTTCGGGGGGAACAATGAGCAGTTCTTC; CDR3: CASSLGFGGNNEQFF
J: TRBJ1-2; D: -; size: -; V: TRBV7-2; DNA: TGTGCCAGCAGCGCGGGGGGGGGCCGTGGCTACACCTTC; CDR3: CASSAGGGRGYTF
J: TRBJ2-7; D: TRBD1; size: -; V: TRBV6-5; DNA: TGTGCCAGCAGTCAGGGACAGAGCTACGAGCAGTACTTC; CDR3: CASSQGQSYEQYF
J: TRBJ2-7; D: -; size: -; V: TRBV6-6; DNA: TGTGCCAGCACACCGTTTGGAGGGGGCATCTACGAGCAGTACTTC; CDR3: CASTPFGGGIYEQYF
J: TRBJ1-3; D: -; size: -; V: TRBV19; DNA: TGTGCCAGTAGCACAGGGCTTGGAAACACCATATATTTT; CDR3: CASSTGLGNTIYF
J: TRBJ2-7; D: TRBD2; size: once; V: TRBV5-1; DNA: TGCGCCAGCAGCCCACTAGCGGGGGCCGGCTACGAGCAGTACTTC; CDR3: CASSPLAGAGYEQYF
J: TRBJ2-3; D: -; size: -; V: TRBV7-2; DNA: TGTGCCAGCAGCTTAGCGGCTCCCCCTAGCACAGATACGCAGTATTTT; CDR3: CASSLAAPPSTDTQYF
J: TRBJ1-1; D: TRBD1; size: -; V: TRBV2; DNA: TGTGCCAGCAGCGTTCAAACAGGGGTTACTGAAGCTTTCTTT; CDR3: CASSVQTGVTEAFF
J: TRBJ1-4; D: -; size: -; V: TRBV29-1; DNA: TGCAGCGTTGGCCGGGAGGAAAAACTGTTTTTT; CDR3: CSVGREEKLFF
J: TRBJ2-6; D: -; size: once; V: TRBV6-1; DNA: TGTGCCAGCAGTGAGGCCGCAGGGGTAGCGCCTGGGGCCAACGTCCTGACTTTC; CDR3: CASSEAAGVAPGANVLTF
J: TRBJ2-7; D: -; size: -; V: TRBV5-5; DNA: TGTGCCAGCAGCTTGGTACGGACAGCTTCCTACGAGCAGTACTTC; CDR3: CASSLVRTASYEQYF
J: TRBJ1-3; D: -; size: -; V: TRBV19; DNA: TGTGCCAGTATCTTCGCCAGGGGCTCTGGAAACACCATATATTTT; CDR3: CASIFARGSGNTIYF
J: TRBJ2-5; D: TRBD1; size: once; V: TRBV7-8; DNA: TGTGCCAGCAGCGCCCCGACAGGGGGCTTAGGGGCCCAGTACTTC; CDR3: CASSAPTGGLGAQYF
J: TRBJ1-3; D: -; size: -; V: TRBV4-1; DNA: TGCGCCAGCAGCCCCAGAACTAGCTCTGGAAACACCATATATTTT; CDR3: CASSPRTSSGNTIYF
J: TRBJ2-1; D: -; size: few; V: TRBV2; DNA: TGTGCCAGCACAGGCTCCCGGGGAAAAAATGAGCAGTTCTTC; CDR3: CASTGSRGKNEQFF
J: TRBJ1-2; D: -; size: -; V: TRBV7-3; DNA: TGTGCCAGCAGCTTAACACAGGGTGGGGACTATGGCTACACCTTC; CDR3: CASSLTQGGDYGYTF
J: TRBJ2-1; D: TRBD2; size: -; V: TRBV7-9; DNA: TGTGCCAGCAGCTTTTCCTCTAGCGGGAGAACTAGCTACAATGAGCAGTTCTTC; CDR3: CASSFSSSGRTSYNEQFF
J: TRBJ1-1; D: TRBD1; size: -; V: TRBV5-1; DNA: TGCGCCAGCAGCCCCACAGGGGCGAGGAACACTGAAGCTTTCTTT; CDR3: CASSPTGARNTEAFF
J: TRBJ1-1; D: TRBD1; size: -; V: TRBV27; DNA: TGTGCCAGCAGTCTACGGACAGGGGGCACTGAAGCTTTCTTT; CDR3: CASSLRTGGTEAFF
J: TRBJ2-2; D: -; size: -; V: TRBV5-1; DNA: TGCGCCAGCAGCTTCACAGGGTACGGGGAGCTGTTTTTT; CDR3: CASSFTGYGELFF
J: TRBJ2-1; D: TRBD1; size: once; V: TRBV7-6; DNA: TGTGCCAGCAGCCTCCGACAGGGAAGTAGCAATGAGCAGTTCTTC; CDR3: CASSLRQGSSNEQFF
J: TRBJ1-5; D: -; size: once; V: TRBV28; DNA: TGTGCCAGCAGATCCCGCCGTCAGGGTCAGCCCCAGCATTTT; CDR3: CASRSRRQGQPQHF
J: TRBJ2-2; D: TRBD2; size: -; V: TRBV5-1; DNA: TGCGCCAGCAGCTTCCTAGCGGGAGTGACCGGGGAGCTGTTTTTT; CDR3: CASSFLAGVTGELFF
J: TRBJ2-2; D: -; size: once; V: TRBV5-1; DNA: TGCGCCAGCAGCTTGGGCCCGAGGGCCGGGGAGCTGTTTTTT; CDR3: CASSLGPRAGELFF
J: TRBJ2-7; D: -; size: few; V: TRBV6-5; DNA: TGTGCCAGCAGTCAGGGACACCTCTACGAGCAGTACTTC; CDR3: CASSQGHLYEQYF
J: TRBJ1-2; D: TRBD1; size: -; V: TRBV5-4; DNA: TGTGCCAGCAGCTCGAGGGACAGGCCCTACTATGGCTACACCTTC; CDR3: CASSSRDRPYYGYTF
J: TRBJ2-7; D: -; size: -; V: TRBV5-1; DNA: TGCGCCAGCAGCTTCACAGGAACAACCTACGAGCAGTACTTC; CDR3: CASSFTGTTYEQYF
J: TRBJ2-1; D: TRBD2; size: -; V: TRBV7-9; DNA: TGTGCCAGCAGCTCTACTAGCGGGGTTAATGAGCAGTTCTTC; CDR3: CASSSTSGVNEQFF
J: TRBJ1-1; D: -; size: -; V: TRBV18; DNA: TGTGCCAGCTCACCGGAGCTGAACACTGAAGCTTTCTTT; CDR3: CASSPELNTEAFF
J: TRBJ2-7; D: TRBD2; size: -; V: TRBV7-3; DNA: TGTGCCAGCAGCCCCTTGGGCGCGGGGGGCCTCACCTACGAGCAGCACTTC; CDR3: CASSPLGAGGLTYEQHF
J: TRBJ2-3; D: TRBD1; size: -; V: TRBV6-4; DNA: TGTGCCAGCACCGAGACCGGGACAGGGGGCACAGATACGCAGTATTTT; CDR3: CASTETGTGGTDTQYF